This T cell receptor (beta chain) was retrieved from a study of cytomegalovirus exposure and HLA in healthy donors. The study's findings and limits: Whilst most TCR sequences proved rare, a subset of public TCRs occurred across many donors. Researchers counted 150 to 200 TCR beta chains as cytomegalovirus-associated.

The protocol was immunoSEQ multiplex PCR, while the TCRdb copy is restricted to in-frame clones and leaves out a portion. The data show about 330,000 clones, roughly 90% seen once. As for this clone: Its antigen is not identified.

Germline V lookup: CDR1 SGDLS, CDR2 YYNGEE. V was trimmed by 0 bases and J by 5 bases, leaving 11 bases between them. The CDR3 is 14 residues long. The receptor comes from a woman aged 18-29 years in good health and CMV-seronegative. The V call is TRBV9, the J call TRBJ1-1; D gene ambiguous. The sequenced sample consisted of PBMCs. The CDR3 loop reads CASSVEPVGTEAFF. The CDR3 region has the DNA TGTGCCAGCAGCGTAGAACCGGTCGGTACTGAAGCTTTCTTT.